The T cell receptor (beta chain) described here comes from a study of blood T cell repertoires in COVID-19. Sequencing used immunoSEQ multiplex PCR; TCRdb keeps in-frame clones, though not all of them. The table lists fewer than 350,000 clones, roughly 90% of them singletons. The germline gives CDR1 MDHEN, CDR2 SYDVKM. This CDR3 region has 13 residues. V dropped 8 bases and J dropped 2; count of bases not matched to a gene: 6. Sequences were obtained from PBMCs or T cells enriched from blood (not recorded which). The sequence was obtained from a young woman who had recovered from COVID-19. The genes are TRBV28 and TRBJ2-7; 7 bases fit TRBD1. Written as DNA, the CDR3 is TGTGCCAGCGCGTCGGGACAGCCCTACGAGCAGTACTTC. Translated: CASASGQPYEQYF.